This T cell receptor (beta chain) was documented in a study of neurological immune-mediated disorders. The table lists this clonotype with many counts. TCRdb reanalysed the 5' RACE reads using MiXCR and keeps one entry per CDR3 protein. Here the sample spans approximately 130,000 distinct CDR3 sequences, 3% to 3.5% being singletons. The V end was cut by 3 bases, the J end by 0 bases, with 8 bases between. The length of the CDR3 is 13 residues. The V gene's germline CDR1 is DFQATT and CDR2 SNEGSKA (reference sequence). The sequence came from a woman in her thirties with multiple sclerosis. The gene calls are TRBV20-1 and TRBJ1-2, with a weak D call TRBD1 (5 bases). Specimen: PBMCs. CDR3 DNA: TGCAGTGCTAGGGCAGGGCCTAACTATGGCTACACCTTC. It codes for CSARAGPNYGYTF.